Included here is one TCR beta chain sequence, with context. No antigen is known for it. Nothing much larger sits one base from this clone, and base qualities are not available. This sample is part of a study of response to subunit inactivated influenza vaccine (dated by TCRdb to 2016 to 2018). General notes on the study: Deep quantitative profiling of the T cell receptor repertoire was used in the study to follow responses to a trivalent subunit inactivated influenza vaccine.

From the cysteine up to the phenylalanine, the CDR3 has a length of 15 residues. The only DNA kept is the CDR3, 45 bases in frame from the first base. V loses 4 bases, J loses 1 base, and the germline ends lie 12 bases apart. Based on the germline V gene, the CDR1 and CDR2 sequences are MDHEN and SYDVKM. Receptor amplification or capture employed RT-PCR. Sequencer: Illumina HiSeq 2500. TCRdb handled the public reads itself, with Q25 trimming in fastp and clone calling in MiXCR, and kept productive beta chains. Rows with a matching CDR3 protein are joined into one entry that keeps the most common DNA and genes. The sample table holds approximately 730,000 distinct CDR3 sequences, of which around 13% were seen once. The top ten clonotypes cover around 7.3% of the sample. Summary of the overall study and its limitations: The authors suggested that each seasonal influenza vaccination may recruit only a limited number of new T cells.

Here the chain combines TRBV28 and TRBJ2-3; the D gene is perhaps TRBD2, from 5 matching bases. This receptor was obtained from a man over 45 who received an inactivated influenza vaccine. Donor details come from another sample of the same person, matched by shared clones. The sequencing here drew on PBMCs from blood, taken 14 days before vaccination. Here the CDR3 is given as CASSYFLAGTDTQYF. In nucleotides, the sequence is TGTGCCAGCAGTTACTTTCTAGCAGGCACAGATACGCAGTATTTT.